What follows are 20 T cell receptor beta chains derived from one specimen sequenced in a study of cytomegalovirus exposure and HLA in healthy donors (dated 2017 in TCRdb). The method behind the library was the immunoSEQ multiplex PCR assay. The multiplex PCR relied on a mix of 60 forward primers for TCR Vbeta segments and 13 reverse primers for TCR Jbeta segments. This immuneACCESS table, as held by TCRdb, lists in-frame sequences with V and J called but not all clones. Of the missing ones, under half trace to an unresolved V gene in checked studies; the others have no known cause. A total of approximately 90,000 clones appear in this sample, approximately 63% of them only once. The ten largest clonotypes hold 6% to 6.5% of the sample. Material: PBMCs. These receptor sequences come from a woman under 40 in good health and CMV-seronegative.

The CDR3 DNA follows: TGTGCCAGCATCCCCCCGGGTAGCGGGAGGCAAGAGACCCAGTACTTC. It codes for CASIPPGSGRQETQYF. The chain carries TRBV6-6 and TRBJ2-5; 10 bases are a match to TRBD2. Germline V gene lookup returns CDR1 MNHNY and CDR2 SVGAGI (reference sequence). V was pared by 7 bases and J by 2 bases, with 10 bases of the junction left unmatched. The CDR3 is 16 residues long.

This chain connects TRBV30 to TRBJ1-5; TRBD1 matches at 7 bases. J lost 5 bases, V lost 2 bases, and 3 bases had no gene match. This CDR3 contains 13 residues. Germline V gives CDR1 GTSNPN, CDR2 SVGIG (reference sequence). This chain's CDR3 is CAWSRDSDQPQHF. Written as DNA, the CDR3 is TGTGCCTGGAGTCGGGACAGCGATCAGCCCCAGCATTTT.

V gene TRBV5-4 combines with J gene TRBJ2-3; perhaps TRBD1 as D (6 bases). This CDR3 spans 15 amino acids. Trimming cost V 2 bases and J 0 bases, with 10 bases left between them. Germline CDR1 is SGHNT and CDR2 is YYREEE (reference sequence). CDR3 sequence (DNA): TGTGCCAGCAGCTTCGGACAGTCCAGCACAGATACGCAGTATTTT. Residues: CASSFGQSSTDTQYF.

The chain is built from TRBV5-1 and TRBJ2-6; D is undetermined. This CDR3 spans 15 amino acids. Germline V lookup: CDR1 SGHRS, CDR2 YFSETQ. Trimming left V 4 bases short and J 0 bases short, with 8 bases between. CDR3 sequence reads: CASSPSVSGANVLTF. The CDR3 DNA is TGCGCCAGCAGCCCCAGCGTCTCTGGGGCCAACGTCCTGACTTTC.

The V call is TRBV14, the J call TRBJ2-7, with TRBD2 identical over 10 bases. The CDR3 is made up of 14 amino acids. V trimming: 8 bases; J trimming: 2 bases; junction bases outside the gene matches: 6. Germline V lookup: CDR1 SGHDN, CDR2 FVKESK. The CDR3: CASRGTSEAYEQYF. The CDR3 bases are TGTGCCAGCCGAGGGACTAGCGAGGCCTACGAGCAGTACTTC.

The chain carries TRBV10-1 and TRBJ1-2, with a possible D match to TRBD1 (5 bases). Trimming took 6 bases from V and 5 from J, leaving 13 bases between them. The V gene's germline CDR1 is WNHNN and CDR2 SYGVQD (reference sequence). This CDR3 has 13 amino acids. Here the CDR3 DNA reads TGCGCCAGCAGCTCGGGGGTCACGTATGGCTACACCTTC. Protein: CASSSGVTYGYTF.

This chain links TRBV5-1 with TRBJ2-3; 13 bases agree with TRBD2. Germline values: CDR1 SGHRS, CDR2 YFSETQ. CDR3 size: 15 residues. The V segment lost 4 bases and the J segment 9 bases; nucleotides outside the gene matches: 8. CDR3 amino acids: CASSAGLAGVDTQYF. CDR3 DNA: TGCGCCAGCAGCGCCGGACTAGCGGGAGTTGACACGCAGTATTTT.

The V and J genes are TRBV5-4 and TRBJ1-2, with TRBD1 identical over 8 bases. The V segment lost 5 bases and the J segment 4 bases; nucleotides outside the gene matches: 7. CDR1 SGHNT and CDR2 YYREEE come from the germline V gene (reference sequence). The length of the CDR3 is 14 residues. In DNA, the CDR3 is TGTGCCAGCAGGCATCCCGGGACAGGCTATGGCTACACCTTC. This sequence encodes CASRHPGTGYGYTF.

A few counts support this clone. This chain links TRBV2 with TRBJ1-4; no reliable D call. Trimming cost V 8 bases and J 2 bases, with 12 bases left between them. CDR3 length equals 14 residues. Germline V gives CDR1 SNHLY, CDR2 FYNNEI. The CDR3 region has the DNA TGTGCCAGCTTGGCCCCCGGGACTAATGAAAAACTGTTTTTT. Protein product: CASLAPGTNEKLFF.

The genes are TRBV6-5 and TRBJ2-3, with D uncertain. Trimming took 2 bases from V and 3 from J, leaving 9 bases between them. This CDR3 is built from 14 residues. Germline assignment: CDR1 MNHEY and CDR2 SVGAGI. The CDR3 DNA follows: TGTGCCAGCAGTTACGAGACAAAAACAGATACGCAGTATTTT. It yields the protein CASSYETKTDTQYF.

The chain joins TRBV19 to TRBJ2-7; 10 nucleotides line up with TRBD2. Germline-derived CDR1 and CDR2 are LNHDA and SQIVND (reference sequence). The CDR3 is 17 amino acids. Trimming at V came to 3 bases and at J to 3 bases, leaving 11 bases not matched to a gene. The DNA of the CDR3 is TGTGCCAGTAGTATGGGCCCATTTAGCGGGAGGCGCTACGAGCAGTACTTC. It is translated as CASSMGPFSGRRYEQYF.

In its sample, this clone was seen a few times. The chain couples TRBV19 to TRBJ2-2, with a possible D match to TRBD1 (6 bases). The germline gives CDR1 LNHDA, CDR2 SQIVND (reference sequence). V lost 3 bases and J lost 4, with 12 bases in between. The CDR3 covers 15 residues. CDR3 nucleotide sequence: TGTGCCAGTAGTATCTCACAGGGCGGCACCGGGGAGCTGTTTTTT. As protein: CASSISQGGTGELFF.

CDR3 bases: TGTGCCAGCAGCGAGAGAAATCAGCCCCAGCATTTT. Translation gives CASSERNQPQHF. V is TRBV28 and J is TRBJ1-5; D is undetermined. The V end lost 6 bases, the J end lost 4 bases, and 7 bases lay between the germline ends. CDR1 is MDHEN, CDR2 SYDVKM, per germline. This CDR3 comprises 12 residues.

In its sample, this clone was seen a few times. The V and J genes are TRBV19 and TRBJ2-5; 7 bases fit TRBD2. The CDR3 length is 15 residues. Trimming cost V 3 bases and J 5 bases; bases outside gene matches: 9. Germline V gives CDR1 LNHDA, CDR2 SQIVND (reference sequence). The CDR3 coding sequence is TGTGCCAGTAGTATGGGGCTAGCGGAGGGGGAGACCCAGTACTTC. Residues: CASSMGLAEGETQYF.

The chain uses TRBV5-4 and TRBJ1-4, with 10 bases fitting TRBD1. This CDR3 has 15 residues. The V segment lost 2 bases and the J segment 6 bases; nucleotides outside the gene matches: 4. In germline, CDR1 is SGHNT, CDR2 YYREEE (reference sequence). The CDR3 protein is CASSFLTGGDEKLFF. The CDR3 DNA reads as TGTGCCAGCAGCTTTCTGACAGGGGGCGATGAAAAACTGTTTTTT. The variable domain in full, with the rest retrieved from reference TRBV5-4 and TRBJ1-4, is ETGVTQSPTHLIKTRGQQVTLRCSSQSGHNTVSWYQQALGQGPQFIFQYYREEENGRGNFPPRFSGLQFPNYSSELNVNALELDDSALYLCASSFLTGGDEKLFFGSGTQLSVL.

This chain uses TRBV15 with TRBJ2-5, with a possible D match to TRBD1 (6 bases). There are 13 residues in the CDR3. Between the trimmed V and J ends, which lost 0 bases and 5 bases, there was a span of 7 bases. CDR1 and CDR2 (germline): LNHNV, YYDKDF (reference sequence). CDR3 DNA sequence: TGTGCCACCAGCAGAGATCAGGGGGAGACCCAGTACTTC. It codes for CATSRDQGETQYF.

The chain combines TRBV27 with TRBJ2-7; TRBD2 is a possible D gene (5 bases). Per germline, CDR1 MNHEY and CDR2 SMNVEV (reference sequence). V dropped 5 bases and J dropped 5 bases, with 13 bases sitting between them. This CDR3 contains 13 residues. For the CDR3, the DNA is TGTGCCAGCAGTCCTCAACTAGGCCACGAGCAGTACTTC. Protein: CASSPQLGHEQYF.

V is TRBV19 and J is TRBJ2-3; 11 bases match TRBD2. There are 16 residues in the CDR3. Looked up from germline, CDR1 is LNHDA and CDR2 is SQIVND (reference sequence). V was clipped by 6 bases and J by 5 bases; unmatched bases: 10. CDR3 residues: CASSLAGGLYGDTQYF. CDR3 DNA: TGTGCCAGTAGCCTAGCGGGAGGACTATATGGAGATACGCAGTATTTT.

The rearrangement links TRBV28 to TRBJ2-2, with 10 bases identical to TRBD2. The V and J ends lost 7 bases and 5 bases, in that order; junction bases with no gene match: 10. Germline V CDR1 and CDR2: MDHEN, SYDVKM. The length of the CDR3 is 16 residues. In nucleotides, the CDR3 is TGTGCCAGCACCTTTAGCGGGAGGCTGGGGACCGGGGAGCTGTTTTTT. This gives the protein CASTFSGRLGTGELFF.

The chain couples TRBV10-3 to TRBJ1-3, with 8 bases fitting TRBD1. J lost 2 bases, V lost 5 bases, and 20 bases had no gene match. Germline V gene data show CDR1 as ENHRY and CDR2 as SYGVKD. This CDR3 region has 20 residues. The CDR3 bases are TGTGCCATCAGTCCGACCGGGACAGGCCCTCTAGGCCTACCTGGAAACACCATATATTTT. This translates into CAISPTGTGPLGLPGNTIYF.